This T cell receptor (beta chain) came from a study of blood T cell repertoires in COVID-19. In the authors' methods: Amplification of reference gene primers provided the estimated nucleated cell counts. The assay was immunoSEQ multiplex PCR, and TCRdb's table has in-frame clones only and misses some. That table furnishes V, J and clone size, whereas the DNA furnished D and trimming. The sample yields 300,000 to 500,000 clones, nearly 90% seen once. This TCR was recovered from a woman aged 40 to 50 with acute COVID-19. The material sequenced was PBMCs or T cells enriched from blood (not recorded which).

The CDR3 protein is CASSSDSPGTDTQYF. For the CDR3, the DNA is TGTGCCAGCAGCTCGGACTCCCCCGGGACAGATACGCAGTATTTT. The chain links TRBV7-9 to TRBJ2-3, with a tentative D call TRBD2 (5 bases). The CDR3 spans 15 residues. From germline, CDR1 is SEHNR and CDR2 FQNEAQ (reference sequence). V was trimmed by 4 bases and J by 3 bases, leaving 14 bases between them. The complete variable domain, with remaining parts taken from reference TRBV7-9 and TRBJ2-3, reads DTGVSQNPRHKITKRGQNVTFRCDPISEHNRLYWYRQTLGQGPEFLTYFQNEAQLEKSRLLSDRFSAERPKGSFSTLEIQRTEQGDSAMYLCASSSDSPGTDTQYFGPGTRLTVL.